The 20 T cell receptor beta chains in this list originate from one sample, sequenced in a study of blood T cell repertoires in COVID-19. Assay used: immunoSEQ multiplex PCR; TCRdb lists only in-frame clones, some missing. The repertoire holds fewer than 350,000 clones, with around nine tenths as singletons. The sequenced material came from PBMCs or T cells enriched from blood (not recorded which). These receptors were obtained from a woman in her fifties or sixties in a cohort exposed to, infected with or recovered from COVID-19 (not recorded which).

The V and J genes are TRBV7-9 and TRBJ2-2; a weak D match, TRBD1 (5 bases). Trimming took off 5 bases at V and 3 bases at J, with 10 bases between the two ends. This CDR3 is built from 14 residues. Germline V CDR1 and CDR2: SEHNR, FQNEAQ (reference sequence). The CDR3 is CASSPTGYTGELFF. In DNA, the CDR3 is TGTGCCAGCAGCCCAACAGGTTACACCGGGGAGCTGTTTTTT.

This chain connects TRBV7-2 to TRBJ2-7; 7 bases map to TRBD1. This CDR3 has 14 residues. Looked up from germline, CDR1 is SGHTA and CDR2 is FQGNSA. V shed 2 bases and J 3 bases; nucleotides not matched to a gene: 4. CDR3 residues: CASSLMPGGYEQYF. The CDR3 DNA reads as TGTGCCAGCAGCTTAATGCCAGGGGGCTACGAGCAGTACTTC.

The CDR3 sequence: CASSYSGQGRGELFF. In DNA form, the CDR3 reads TGTGCCAGCAGTTACAGTGGACAGGGCAGGGGGGAGCTGTTTTTT. The chain combines TRBV6-2 or TRBV6-3 with TRBJ2-2, with 8 bases identical to TRBD1. Germline CDR1 reads MNHEY; CDR2 reads SVGEGT. The CDR3 consists of 15 residues. The V segment lost 2 bases and the J segment 8 bases; nucleotides outside the gene matches: 7.

CDR3 protein: CASSPPPGSNQPQHF. The CDR3 coding sequence is TGTGCCAGCTCACCACCCCCGGGGAGCAATCAGCCCCAGCATTTT. The chain has TRBV18 and TRBJ1-5; no clear D gene. V lost 0 bases and J 1 base, leaving 7 bases between the germline ends. Germline V lookup: CDR1 KGHSH, CDR2 LQKENI. The CDR3 spans 15 residues.

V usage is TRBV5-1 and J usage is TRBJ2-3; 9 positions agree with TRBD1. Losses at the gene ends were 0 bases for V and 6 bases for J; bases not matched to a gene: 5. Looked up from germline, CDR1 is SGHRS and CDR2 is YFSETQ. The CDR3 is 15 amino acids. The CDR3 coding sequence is TGCGCCAGCAGCTTGGTCGGGACAGGGAAGGATACGCAGTATTTT. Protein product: CASSLVGTGKDTQYF. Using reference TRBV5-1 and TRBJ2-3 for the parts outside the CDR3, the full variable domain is KAGVTQTPRYLIKTRGQQVTLSCSPISGHRSVSWYQQTPGQGLQFLFEYFSETQRNKGNFPGRFSGRQFSNSRSEMNVSTLELGDSALYLCASSLVGTGKDTQYFGPGTRLTVL.

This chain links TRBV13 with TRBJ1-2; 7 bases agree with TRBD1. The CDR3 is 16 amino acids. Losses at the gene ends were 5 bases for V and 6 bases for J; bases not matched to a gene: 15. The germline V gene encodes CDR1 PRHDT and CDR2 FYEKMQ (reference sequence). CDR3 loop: CASSPTGWGIVNGYTF. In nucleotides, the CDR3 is TGTGCCAGCAGCCCGACAGGGTGGGGTATTGTAAATGGCTACACCTTC.

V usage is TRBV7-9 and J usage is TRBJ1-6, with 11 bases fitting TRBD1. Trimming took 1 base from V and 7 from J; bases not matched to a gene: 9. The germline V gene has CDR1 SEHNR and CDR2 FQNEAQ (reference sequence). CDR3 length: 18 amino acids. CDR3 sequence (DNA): TGTGCCAGCAGCTTAGGGACAGGGGGCCGATCTTTGAATTCACCCCTCCACTTT. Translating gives CASSLGTGGRSLNSPLHF.

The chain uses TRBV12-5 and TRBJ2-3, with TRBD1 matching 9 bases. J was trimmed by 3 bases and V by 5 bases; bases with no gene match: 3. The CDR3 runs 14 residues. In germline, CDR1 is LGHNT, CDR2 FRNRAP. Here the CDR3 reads CASGPGQGTDTQYF. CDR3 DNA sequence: TGTGCTAGTGGTCCAGGACAGGGGACAGATACGCAGTATTTT. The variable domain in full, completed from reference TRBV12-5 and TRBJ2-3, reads DARVTQTPRHKVTEMGQEVTMRCQPILGHNTVFWYRQTMMQGLELLAYFRNRAPLDDSGMPKDRFSAEMPDATLATLKIQPSEPRDSAVYFCASGPGQGTDTQYFGPGTRLTVL.

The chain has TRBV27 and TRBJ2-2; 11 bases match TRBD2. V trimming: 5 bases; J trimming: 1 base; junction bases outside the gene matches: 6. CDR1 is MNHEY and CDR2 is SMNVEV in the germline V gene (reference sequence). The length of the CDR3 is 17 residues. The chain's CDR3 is CASSPFGTSGNTGELFF. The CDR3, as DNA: TGTGCCAGCAGTCCCTTTGGGACTAGCGGGAACACCGGGGAGCTGTTTTTT.

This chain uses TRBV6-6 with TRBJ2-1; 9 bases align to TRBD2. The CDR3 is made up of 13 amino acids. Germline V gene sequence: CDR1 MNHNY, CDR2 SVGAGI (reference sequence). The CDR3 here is CSPAGLANNEQFF. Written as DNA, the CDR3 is TGTTCCCCGGCGGGACTAGCAAACAATGAGCAGTTCTTC.

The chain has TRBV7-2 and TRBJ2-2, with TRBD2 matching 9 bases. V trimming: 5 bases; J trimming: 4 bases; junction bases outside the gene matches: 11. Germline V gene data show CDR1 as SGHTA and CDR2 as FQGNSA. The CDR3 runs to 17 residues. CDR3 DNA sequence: TGTGCCAGCAGCCGCTTAGCGGGGGTTGGTTCCACCGGGGAGCTGTTTTTT. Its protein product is CASSRLAGVGSTGELFF.

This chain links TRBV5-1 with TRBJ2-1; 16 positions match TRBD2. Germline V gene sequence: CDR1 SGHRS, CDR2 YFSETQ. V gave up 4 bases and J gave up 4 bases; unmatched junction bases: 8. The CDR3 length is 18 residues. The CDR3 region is CASSPSGTSGREYNEQFF. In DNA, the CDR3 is TGCGCCAGCAGCCCTTCAGGGACTAGCGGGAGGGAATACAATGAGCAGTTCTTC.

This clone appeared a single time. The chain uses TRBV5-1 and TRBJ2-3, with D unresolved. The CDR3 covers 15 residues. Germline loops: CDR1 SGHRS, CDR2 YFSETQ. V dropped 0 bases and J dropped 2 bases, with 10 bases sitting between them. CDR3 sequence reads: CASSLAGALTDTQYF. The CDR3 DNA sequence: TGCGCCAGCAGCTTGGCTGGAGCACTCACAGATACGCAGTATTTT. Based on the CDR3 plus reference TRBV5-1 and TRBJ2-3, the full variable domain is KAGVTQTPRYLIKTRGQQVTLSCSPISGHRSVSWYQQTPGQGLQFLFEYFSETQRNKGNFPGRFSGRQFSNSRSEMNVSTLELGDSALYLCASSLAGALTDTQYFGPGTRLTVL.

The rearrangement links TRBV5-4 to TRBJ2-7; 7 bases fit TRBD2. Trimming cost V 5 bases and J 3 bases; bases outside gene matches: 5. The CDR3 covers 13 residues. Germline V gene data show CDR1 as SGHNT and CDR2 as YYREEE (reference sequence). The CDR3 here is CASSSGLRYEQYF. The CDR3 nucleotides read TGTGCCAGCAGTTCGGGACTACGCTACGAGCAGTACTTC.

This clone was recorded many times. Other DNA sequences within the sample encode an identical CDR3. The CDR3 region is CASSLGLNEQFF. The CDR3 DNA is TGTGCCAGCAGCTTAGGGCTGAATGAGCAGTTCTTC. This chain links TRBV7-9 with TRBJ2-1; D ambiguous. From germline, CDR1 is SEHNR and CDR2 FQNEAQ (reference sequence). The CDR3 has 12 amino acids. Trimming shortened V by 1 base and J by 7 bases, and 5 bases separated the two germline ends.

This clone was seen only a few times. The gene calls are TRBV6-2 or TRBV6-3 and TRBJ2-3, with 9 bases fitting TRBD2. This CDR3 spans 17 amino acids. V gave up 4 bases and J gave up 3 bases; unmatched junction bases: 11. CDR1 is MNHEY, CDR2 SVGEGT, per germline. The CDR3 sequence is CASSSLRVAGDTDTQYF. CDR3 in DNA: TGTGCCAGCAGTTCCCTTCGGGTAGCGGGAGATACAGATACGCAGTATTTT.

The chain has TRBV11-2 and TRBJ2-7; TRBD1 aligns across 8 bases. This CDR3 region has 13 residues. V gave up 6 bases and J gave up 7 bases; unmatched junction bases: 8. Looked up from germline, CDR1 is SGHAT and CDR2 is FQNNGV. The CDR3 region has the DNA TGTGCCAGCAGTTCGGGACAGGTTCGTGAGCAGTACTTC. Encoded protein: CASSSGQVREQYF.

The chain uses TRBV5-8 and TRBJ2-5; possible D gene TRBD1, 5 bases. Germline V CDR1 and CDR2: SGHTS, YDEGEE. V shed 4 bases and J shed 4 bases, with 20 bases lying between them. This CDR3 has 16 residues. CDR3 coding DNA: TGTGCCAGCAGCCCCGAAGGGCAGGGAAAGGCAGAGACCCAGTACTTC. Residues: CASSPEGQGKAETQYF.

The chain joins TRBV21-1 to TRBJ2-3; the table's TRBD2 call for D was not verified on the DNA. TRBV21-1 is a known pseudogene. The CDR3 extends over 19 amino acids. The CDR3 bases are TGTGCCAGCAGCAAATGCGTGACTAGCGGGAGTTCCCCGACAGATACGCAGTATTTT. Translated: CASSKCVTSGSSPTDTQYF.

This CDR3 reads CASIQGQGAKLFF. The CDR3 nucleotides read TGTGCCAGCATACAGGGCCAGGGCGCAAAACTGTTTTTT. This rearrangement joins TRBV28 to TRBJ1-4; D is perhaps TRBD1 (6 bases). Trimming pared 7 bases from V and 10 bases from J, leaving 16 bases between. The CDR3 totals 13 residues. Per the germline V gene, CDR1 is MDHEN and CDR2 is SYDVKM.